This paragraph reports one T cell receptor beta chain. The data originate from a study of blood T cell repertoires in COVID-19. Study at large: Specimens from acute and convalescent COVID-19 originated in the United States, Italy and Spain. PBMCs, B-cell-depleted T cells, or T cells were the source of the cDNA or gDNA that made up the material.

Germline CDR1 is GTSNPN and CDR2 is SVGIG (reference sequence). The CDR3 has 15 amino acids. Trimming shortened V by 2 bases and J by 8 bases, and 19 bases separated the two germline ends. Per the authors' pipeline: Using reference gene primer amplification, nucleated cell counts were estimated. Clones were sequenced by immunoSEQ multiplex PCR, and TCRdb holds only the in-frame ones, with some missing. The V and J calls and clone size are taken from that table; D and trimming were inferred from the DNA. The sample contains more than 85,000 clones, roughly 76% of which appear only once. Material: peripheral blood. V gene TRBV30 combines with J gene TRBJ2-4, with D maybe TRBD2 (6 bases). The source of this sequence is a woman between 65 and 79 years old with acute or convalescent COVID-19. This chain's CDR3 is CAWSQEGSGSYIQYF. DNA of the CDR3: TGTGCCTGGAGTCAGGAGGGGTCGGGGAGTTACATTCAGTACTTC.